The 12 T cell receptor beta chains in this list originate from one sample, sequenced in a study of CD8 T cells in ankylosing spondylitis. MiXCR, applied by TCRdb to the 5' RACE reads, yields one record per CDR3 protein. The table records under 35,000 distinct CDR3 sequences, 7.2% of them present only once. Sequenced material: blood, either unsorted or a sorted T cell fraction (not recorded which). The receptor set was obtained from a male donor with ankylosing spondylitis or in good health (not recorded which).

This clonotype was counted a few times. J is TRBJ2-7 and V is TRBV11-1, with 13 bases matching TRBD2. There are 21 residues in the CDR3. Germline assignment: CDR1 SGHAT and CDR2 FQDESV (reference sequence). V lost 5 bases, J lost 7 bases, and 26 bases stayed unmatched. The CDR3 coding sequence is TGTGCCAGCAGCGACCAAATGAGGACAGCAGGGACTAGCGGGACCGGTTGGGAGCAGTACTTC. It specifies CASSDQMRTAGTSGTGWEQYF.

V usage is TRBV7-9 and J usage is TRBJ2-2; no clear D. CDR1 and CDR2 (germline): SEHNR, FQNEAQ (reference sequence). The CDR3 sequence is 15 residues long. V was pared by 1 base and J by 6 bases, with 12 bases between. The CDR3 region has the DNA TGTGCCAGCAGCTTAGAAGGCCGCCGCCCCGGGGAGCTGTTTTTT. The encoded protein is CASSLEGRRPGELFF.

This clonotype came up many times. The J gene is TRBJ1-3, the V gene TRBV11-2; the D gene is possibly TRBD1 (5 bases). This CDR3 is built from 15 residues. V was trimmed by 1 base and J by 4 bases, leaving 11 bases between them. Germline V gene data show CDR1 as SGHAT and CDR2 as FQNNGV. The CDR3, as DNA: TGTGCCAGCAGCTTAGGTGGGGCCGGAGGAAACACCATATATTTT. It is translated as CASSLGGAGGNTIYF.

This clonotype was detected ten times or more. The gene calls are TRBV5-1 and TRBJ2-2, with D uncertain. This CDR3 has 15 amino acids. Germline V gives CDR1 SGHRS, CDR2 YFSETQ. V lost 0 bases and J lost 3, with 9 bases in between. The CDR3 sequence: CASSLGSLDTGELFF. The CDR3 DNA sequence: TGCGCCAGCAGCTTGGGGAGCCTAGACACCGGGGAGCTGTTTTTT.

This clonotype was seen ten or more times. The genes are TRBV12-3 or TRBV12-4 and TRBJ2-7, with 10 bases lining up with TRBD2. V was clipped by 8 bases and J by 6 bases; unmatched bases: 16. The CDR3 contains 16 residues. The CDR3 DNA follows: TGTGCCAGCGGACCCGCTTGGACTAGCGGTTTAAGCGAGCAGTACTTC. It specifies CASGPAWTSGLSEQYF.

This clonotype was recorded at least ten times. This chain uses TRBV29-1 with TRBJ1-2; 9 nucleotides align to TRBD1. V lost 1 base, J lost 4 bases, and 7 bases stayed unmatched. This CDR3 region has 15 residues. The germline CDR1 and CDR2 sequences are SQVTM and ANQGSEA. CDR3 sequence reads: CSVEGIGTGRYGYTF. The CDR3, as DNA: TGCAGCGTTGAAGGAATCGGGACAGGGCGCTATGGCTACACCTTC.

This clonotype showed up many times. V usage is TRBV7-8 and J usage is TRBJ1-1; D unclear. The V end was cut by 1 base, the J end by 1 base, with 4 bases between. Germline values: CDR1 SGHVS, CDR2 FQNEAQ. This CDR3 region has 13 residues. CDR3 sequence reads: CASSLGENTEAFF. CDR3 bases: TGTGCCAGCAGCTTAGGCGAGAACACTGAAGCTTTCTTT.

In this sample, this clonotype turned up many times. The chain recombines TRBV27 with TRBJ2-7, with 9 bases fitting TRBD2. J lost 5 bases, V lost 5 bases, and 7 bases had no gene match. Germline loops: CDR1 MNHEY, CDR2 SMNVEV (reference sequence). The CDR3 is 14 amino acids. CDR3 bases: TGTGCCAGCAGTCCCGGGACTAGCCCCAACGAGCAGTACTTC. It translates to CASSPGTSPNEQYF.

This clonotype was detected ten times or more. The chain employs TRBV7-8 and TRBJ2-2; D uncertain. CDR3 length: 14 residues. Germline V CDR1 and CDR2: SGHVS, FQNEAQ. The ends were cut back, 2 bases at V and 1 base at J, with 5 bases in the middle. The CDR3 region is CASSLLGNTGELFF. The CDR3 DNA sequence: TGTGCCAGCAGCTTACTGGGGAACACCGGGGAGCTGTTTTTT.

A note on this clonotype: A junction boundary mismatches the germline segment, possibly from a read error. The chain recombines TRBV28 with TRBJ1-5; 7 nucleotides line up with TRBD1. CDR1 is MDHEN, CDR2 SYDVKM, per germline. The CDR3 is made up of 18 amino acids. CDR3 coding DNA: TGTACCAGCAGTCCCCCCTTGGGGGCAGGGGGAAACACTCAGCCCCAGCATTTT. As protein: CTSSPPLGAGGNTQPQHF. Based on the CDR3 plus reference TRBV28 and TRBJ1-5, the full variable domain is DVKVTQSSRYLVKRTGEKVFLECVQDMDHENMFWYRQDPGLGLRLIYFSYDVKMKEKGDIPEGYSVSREKKERFSLILESASTNQTSMYLCTSSPPLGAGGNTQPQHFGDGTRLSIL.

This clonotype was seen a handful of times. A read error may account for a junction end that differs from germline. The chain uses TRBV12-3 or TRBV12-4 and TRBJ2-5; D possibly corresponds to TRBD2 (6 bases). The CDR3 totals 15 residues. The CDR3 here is CASSLGGDHKETQYF. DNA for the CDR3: TGTGCCAGCAGCTTAGGAGGGGACCATAAAGAGACCCAGTACTTC.

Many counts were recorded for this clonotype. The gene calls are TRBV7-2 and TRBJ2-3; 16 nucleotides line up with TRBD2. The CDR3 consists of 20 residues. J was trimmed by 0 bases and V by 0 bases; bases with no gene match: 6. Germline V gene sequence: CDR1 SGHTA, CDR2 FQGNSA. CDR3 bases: TGTGCCAGCAGCTTAGCGGGGGGACTAGCGGGAGGGTCTAGCACAGATACGCAGTATTTT. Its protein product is CASSLAGGLAGGSSTDTQYF.